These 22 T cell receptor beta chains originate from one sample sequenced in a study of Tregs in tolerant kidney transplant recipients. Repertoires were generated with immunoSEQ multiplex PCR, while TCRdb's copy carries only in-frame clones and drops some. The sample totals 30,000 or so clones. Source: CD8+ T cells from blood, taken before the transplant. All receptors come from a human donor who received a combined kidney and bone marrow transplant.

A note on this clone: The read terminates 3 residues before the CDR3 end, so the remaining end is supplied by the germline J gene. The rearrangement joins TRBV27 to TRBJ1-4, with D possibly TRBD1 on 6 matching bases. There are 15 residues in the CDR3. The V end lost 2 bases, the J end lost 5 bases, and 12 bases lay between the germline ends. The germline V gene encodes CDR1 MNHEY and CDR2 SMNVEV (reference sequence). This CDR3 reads CASSLVGGPNEKLFF. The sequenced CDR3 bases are TGTGCCAGCAGTTTAGTCGGGGGGCCGAATGAAAAA.

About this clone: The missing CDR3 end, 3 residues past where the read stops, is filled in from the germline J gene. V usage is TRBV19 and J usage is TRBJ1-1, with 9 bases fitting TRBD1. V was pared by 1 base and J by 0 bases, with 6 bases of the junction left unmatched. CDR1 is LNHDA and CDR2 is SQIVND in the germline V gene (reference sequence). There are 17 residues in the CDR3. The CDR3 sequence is CASSIVLTGGMNTEAFF. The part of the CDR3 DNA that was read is TGTGCCAGTAGTATAGTTCTGACAGGGGGGATGAACACTGAA. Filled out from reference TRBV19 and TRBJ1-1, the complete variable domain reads DGGITQSPKYLFRKEGQNVTLSCEQNLNHDAMYWYRQDPGQGLRLIYYSQIVNDFQKGDIAEGYSVSREKKESFPLTVTSAQKNPTAFYLCASSIVLTGGMNTEAFFGQGTRLTVV.

CDR3 residues: CSARDRAQGDYGYTF. The covered CDR3 bases are TGCAGTGCTAGAGATCGTGCTCAGGGGGACTATGGC. The chain is built from TRBV20-1 and TRBJ1-2, with 7 bases that match TRBD1. The DNA ends 3 residues before the CDR3 does, and the rest of the CDR3 is filled in from the germline J gene. CDR1 is DFQATT, CDR2 SNEGSKA, per germline (reference sequence). V gave up 0 bases and J gave up 3 bases; unmatched junction bases: 7. The CDR3 contains 15 residues.

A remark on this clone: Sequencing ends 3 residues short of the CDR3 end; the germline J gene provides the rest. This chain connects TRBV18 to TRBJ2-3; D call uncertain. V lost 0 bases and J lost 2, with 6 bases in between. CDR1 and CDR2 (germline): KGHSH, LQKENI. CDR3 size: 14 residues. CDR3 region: CASSPPLNTDTQYF. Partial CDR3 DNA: TGTGCCAGCTCACCACCACTAAACACAGATACG.

CDR3 loop: CSARGGGLARPYNEQFF. CDR3 bases read: TGCAGTGCTAGGGGCGGAGGGCTAGCGAGACCCTACAATGAG. V usage is TRBV20-1 and J usage is TRBJ2-1; tentative D call: TRBD2 (6 bases). The CDR3 end lies 3 residues beyond the end of the read and is filled in from the germline J gene. This CDR3 comprises 17 residues. The germline V gene has CDR1 DFQATT and CDR2 SNEGSKA (reference sequence). Between the trimmed V and J ends, which lost 3 bases and 2 bases, there was a span of 20 bases.

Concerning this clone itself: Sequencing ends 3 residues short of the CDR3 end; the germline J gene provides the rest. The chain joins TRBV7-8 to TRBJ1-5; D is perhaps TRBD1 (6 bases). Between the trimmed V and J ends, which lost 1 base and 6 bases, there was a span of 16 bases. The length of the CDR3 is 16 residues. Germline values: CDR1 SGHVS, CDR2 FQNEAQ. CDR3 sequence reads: CASSLVGGGSPQPQHF. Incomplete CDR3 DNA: TGTGCCAGCAGCTTAGTTGGAGGGGGTAGCCCTCAGCCC.

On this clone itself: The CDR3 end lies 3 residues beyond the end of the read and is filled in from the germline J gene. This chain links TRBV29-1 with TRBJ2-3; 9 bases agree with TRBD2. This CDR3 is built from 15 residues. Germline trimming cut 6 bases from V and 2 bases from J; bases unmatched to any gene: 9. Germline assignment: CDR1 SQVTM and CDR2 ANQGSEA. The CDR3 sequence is CSVLAGVTPTDTQYF. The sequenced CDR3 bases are TGCAGCGTGTTAGCGGGAGTTACTCCCACAGATACG.

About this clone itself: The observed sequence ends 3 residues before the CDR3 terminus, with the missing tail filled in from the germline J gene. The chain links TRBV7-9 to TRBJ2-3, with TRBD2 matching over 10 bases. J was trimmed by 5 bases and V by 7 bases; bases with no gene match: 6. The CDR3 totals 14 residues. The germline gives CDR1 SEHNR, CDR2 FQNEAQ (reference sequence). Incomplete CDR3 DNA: TGTGCCAGCAATGGTCTAGCGGGAGAAGATACG. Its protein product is CASNGLAGEDT. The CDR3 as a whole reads CASNGLAGEDTQYF.

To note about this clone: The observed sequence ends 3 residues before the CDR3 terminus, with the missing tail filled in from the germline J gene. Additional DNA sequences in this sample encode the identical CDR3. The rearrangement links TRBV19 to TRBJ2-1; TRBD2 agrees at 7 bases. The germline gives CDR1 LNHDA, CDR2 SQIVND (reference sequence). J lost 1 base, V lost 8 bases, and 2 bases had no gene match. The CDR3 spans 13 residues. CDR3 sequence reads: CASSSGSYNEQFF. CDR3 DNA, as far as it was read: TGTGCCAGTTCTAGCGGTTCCTACAATGAG.

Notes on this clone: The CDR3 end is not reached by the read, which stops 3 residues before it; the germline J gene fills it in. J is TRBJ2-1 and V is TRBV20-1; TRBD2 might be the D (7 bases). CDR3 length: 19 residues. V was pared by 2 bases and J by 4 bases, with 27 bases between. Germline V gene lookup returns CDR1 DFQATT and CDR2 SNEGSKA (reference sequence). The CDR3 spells CSARLGSERGGGPYNEQFF. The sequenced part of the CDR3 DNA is TGCAGTGCTAGACTGGGGAGCGAGAGAGGGGGGGGGCCATACAATGAG.

The part of the CDR3 DNA that was read is TGTGCCAGCAGCTTAGTTCCGGGACAGAACAATGAG. It codes for CASSLVPGQNNE. The whole CDR3 sequence reads CASSLVPGQNNEQFF. The chain is built from TRBV7-9 and TRBJ2-1; 7 positions match TRBD1. The read ends 3 residues before the CDR3 terminus; that terminus is restored from the germline J gene. Germline trimming cut 1 base from V and 5 bases from J; bases unmatched to any gene: 5. Germline V gene sequence: CDR1 SEHNR, CDR2 FQNEAQ (reference sequence). The CDR3 sequence is 15 residues long.

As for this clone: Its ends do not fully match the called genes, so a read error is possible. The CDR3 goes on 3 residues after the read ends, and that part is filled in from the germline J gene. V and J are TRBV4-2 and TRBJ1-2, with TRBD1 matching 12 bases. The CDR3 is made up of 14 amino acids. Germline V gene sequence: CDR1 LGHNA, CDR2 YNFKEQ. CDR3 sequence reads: CASSPGQGAGGYTF. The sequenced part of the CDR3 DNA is TGCGCCAGCAGCCCGGGACAGGGGGCAGGTGGC.

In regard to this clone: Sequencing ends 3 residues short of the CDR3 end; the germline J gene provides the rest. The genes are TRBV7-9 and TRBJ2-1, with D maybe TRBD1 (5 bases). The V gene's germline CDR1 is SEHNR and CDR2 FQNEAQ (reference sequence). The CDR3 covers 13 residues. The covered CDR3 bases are TGTGCTTTCAGGGCGGCGGACTACAATGAG. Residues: CAFRAADYNE. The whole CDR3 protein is CAFRAADYNEQFF.

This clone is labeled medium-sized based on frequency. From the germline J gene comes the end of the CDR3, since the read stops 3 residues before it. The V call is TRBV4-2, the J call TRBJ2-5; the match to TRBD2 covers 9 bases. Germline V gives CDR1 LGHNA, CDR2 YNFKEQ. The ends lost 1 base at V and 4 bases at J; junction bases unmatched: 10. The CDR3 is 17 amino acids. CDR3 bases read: TGTGCCAGCAGCCAAGGACTAGCGGTCGGGGGGCGAGAGACC. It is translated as CASSQGLAVGGRET. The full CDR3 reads CASSQGLAVGGRETQYF.

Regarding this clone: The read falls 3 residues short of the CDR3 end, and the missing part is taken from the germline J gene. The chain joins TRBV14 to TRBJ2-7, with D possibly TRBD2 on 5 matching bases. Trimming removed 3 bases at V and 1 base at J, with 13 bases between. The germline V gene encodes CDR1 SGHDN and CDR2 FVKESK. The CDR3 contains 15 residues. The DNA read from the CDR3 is TGTGCCAGCAGCCATGATCAGGAGGCATCCTACGAG. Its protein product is CASSHDQEASYE. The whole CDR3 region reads CASSHDQEASYEQYF.

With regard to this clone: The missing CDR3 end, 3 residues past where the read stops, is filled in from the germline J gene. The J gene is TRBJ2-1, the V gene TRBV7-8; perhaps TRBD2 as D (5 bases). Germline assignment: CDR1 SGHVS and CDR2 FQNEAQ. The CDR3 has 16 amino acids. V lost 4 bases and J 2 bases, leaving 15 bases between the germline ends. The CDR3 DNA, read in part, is TGTGCCAGCAGCTCCTACGTGAGCGGTACCTACAATGAG. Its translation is CASSSYVSGTYNE. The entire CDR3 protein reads CASSSYVSGTYNEQFF. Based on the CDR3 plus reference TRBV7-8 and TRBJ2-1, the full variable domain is GAGVSQSPRYKVAKRGQDVALRCDPISGHVSLFWYQQALGQGPEFLTYFQNEAQLDKSGLPSDRFFAERPEGSVSTLKIQRTQQEDSAVYLCASSSYVSGTYNEQFFGPGTRLTVL.

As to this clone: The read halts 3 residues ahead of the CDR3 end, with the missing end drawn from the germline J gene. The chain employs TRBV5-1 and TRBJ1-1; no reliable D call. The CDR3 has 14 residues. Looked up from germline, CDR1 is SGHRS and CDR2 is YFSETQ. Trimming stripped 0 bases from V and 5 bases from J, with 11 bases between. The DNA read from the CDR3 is TGCGCCAGCAGCTTGGCCTCGGGGAGGACTGAA. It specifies CASSLASGRTE. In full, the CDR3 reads CASSLASGRTEAFF.

The CDR3 protein is CASSGTVYEQYF. The DNA read from the CDR3 is TGTGCCAGCAGCGGGACAGTCTACGAG. The chain combines TRBV11-2 with TRBJ2-7; 7 nucleotides match TRBD1. The read falls 3 residues short of the CDR3 end, and the missing part is taken from the germline J gene. J gave up 3 bases and V 5 bases, and 1 base lay outside the gene matches. The CDR3 is 12 residues long. The germline V gene has CDR1 SGHAT and CDR2 FQNNGV. Full variable domain (rest looked up from reference TRBV11-2 and TRBJ2-7): EAGVAQSPRYKIIEKRQSVAFWCNPISGHATLYWYQQILGQGPKLLIQFQNNGVVDDSQLPKDRFSAERLKGVDSTLKIQPAKLEDSAVYLCASSGTVYEQYFGPGTRLTVT.

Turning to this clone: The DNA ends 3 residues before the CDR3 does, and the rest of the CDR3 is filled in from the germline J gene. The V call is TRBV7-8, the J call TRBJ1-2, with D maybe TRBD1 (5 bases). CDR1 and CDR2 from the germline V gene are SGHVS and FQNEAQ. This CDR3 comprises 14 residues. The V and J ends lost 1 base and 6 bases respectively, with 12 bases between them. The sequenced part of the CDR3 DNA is TGTGCCAGCAGCTTAGGGCCAGGGAAGCATGGC. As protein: CASSLGPGKHG. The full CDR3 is CASSLGPGKHGYTF.

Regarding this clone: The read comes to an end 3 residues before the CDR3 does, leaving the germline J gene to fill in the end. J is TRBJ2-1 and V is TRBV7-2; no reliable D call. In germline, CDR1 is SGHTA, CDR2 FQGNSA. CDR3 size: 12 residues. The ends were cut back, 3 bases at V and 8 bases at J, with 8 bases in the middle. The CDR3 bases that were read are TGTGCCAGCAGCTTTATAAAGGATGAG. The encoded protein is CASSFIKDE. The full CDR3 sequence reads CASSFIKDEQFF.

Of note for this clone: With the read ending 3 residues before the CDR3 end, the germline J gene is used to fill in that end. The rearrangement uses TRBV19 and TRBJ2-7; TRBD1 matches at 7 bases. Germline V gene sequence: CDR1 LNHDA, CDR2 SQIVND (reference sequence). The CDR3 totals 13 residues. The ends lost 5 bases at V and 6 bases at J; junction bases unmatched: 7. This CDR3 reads CASSRTPGGEQYF. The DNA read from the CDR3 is TGTGCCAGTAGTCGCACCCCAGGGGGCGAG.

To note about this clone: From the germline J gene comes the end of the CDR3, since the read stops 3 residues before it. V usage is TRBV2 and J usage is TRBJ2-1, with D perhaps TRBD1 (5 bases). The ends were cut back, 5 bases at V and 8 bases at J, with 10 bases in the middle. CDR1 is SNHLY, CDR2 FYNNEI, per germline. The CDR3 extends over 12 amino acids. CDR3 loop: CASSPVGDEQFF. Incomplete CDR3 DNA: TGTGCCAGCAGTCCAGTAGGGGATGAG.